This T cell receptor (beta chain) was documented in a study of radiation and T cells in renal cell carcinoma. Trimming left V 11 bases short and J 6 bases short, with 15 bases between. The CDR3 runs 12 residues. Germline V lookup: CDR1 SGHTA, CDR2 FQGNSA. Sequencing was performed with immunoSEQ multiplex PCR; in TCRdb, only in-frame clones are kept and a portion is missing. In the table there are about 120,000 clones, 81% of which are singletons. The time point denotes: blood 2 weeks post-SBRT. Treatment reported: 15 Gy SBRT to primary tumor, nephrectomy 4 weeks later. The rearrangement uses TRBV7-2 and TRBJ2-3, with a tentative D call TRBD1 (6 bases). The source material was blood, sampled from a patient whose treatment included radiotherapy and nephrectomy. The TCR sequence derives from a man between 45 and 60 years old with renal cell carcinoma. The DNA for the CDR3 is TGTGCCTCCCCGAGTACAGGGGATACGCAGTATTTT. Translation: CASPSTGDTQYF.